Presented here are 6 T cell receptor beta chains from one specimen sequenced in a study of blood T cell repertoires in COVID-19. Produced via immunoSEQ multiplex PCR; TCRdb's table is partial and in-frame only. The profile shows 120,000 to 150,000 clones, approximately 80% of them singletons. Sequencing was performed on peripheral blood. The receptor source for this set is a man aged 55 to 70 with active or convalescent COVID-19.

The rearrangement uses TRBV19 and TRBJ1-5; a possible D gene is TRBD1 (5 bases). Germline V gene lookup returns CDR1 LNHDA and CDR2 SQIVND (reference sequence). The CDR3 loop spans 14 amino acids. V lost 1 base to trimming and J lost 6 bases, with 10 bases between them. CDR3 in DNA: TGTGCCAGTAGTATAGCGGGGGGAATTCAGCCCCAGCATTTT. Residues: CASSIAGGIQPQHF. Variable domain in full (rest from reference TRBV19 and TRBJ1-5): DGGITQSPKYLFRKEGQNVTLSCEQNLNHDAMYWYRQDPGQGLRLIYYSQIVNDFQKGDIAEGYSVSREKKESFPLTVTSAQKNPTAFYLCASSIAGGIQPQHFGDGTRLSIL.

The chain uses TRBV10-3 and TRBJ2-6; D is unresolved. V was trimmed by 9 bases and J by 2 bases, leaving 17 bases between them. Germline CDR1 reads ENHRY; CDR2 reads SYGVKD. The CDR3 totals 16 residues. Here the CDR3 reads CAMSITAATGANVLTF. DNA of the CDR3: TGTGCCATGTCCATCACAGCAGCAACTGGGGCCAACGTCCTGACTTTC.

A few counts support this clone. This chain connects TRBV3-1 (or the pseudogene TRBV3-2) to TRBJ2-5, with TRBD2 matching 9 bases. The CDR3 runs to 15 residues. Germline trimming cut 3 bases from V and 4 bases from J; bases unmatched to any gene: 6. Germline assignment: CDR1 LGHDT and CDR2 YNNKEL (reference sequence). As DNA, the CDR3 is TGTGCCAGCAGCCAGGTTCCAGCGGGAGGAGAGACCCAGTACTTC. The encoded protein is CASSQVPAGGETQYF.

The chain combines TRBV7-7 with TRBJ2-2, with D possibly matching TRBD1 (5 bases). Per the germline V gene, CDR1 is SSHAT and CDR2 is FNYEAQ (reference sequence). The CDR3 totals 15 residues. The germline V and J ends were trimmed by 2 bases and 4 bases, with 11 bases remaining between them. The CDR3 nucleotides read TGTGCCAGCAGCTTATTACCAGGGATCACCGGGGAGCTGTTTTTT. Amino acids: CASSLLPGITGELFF.

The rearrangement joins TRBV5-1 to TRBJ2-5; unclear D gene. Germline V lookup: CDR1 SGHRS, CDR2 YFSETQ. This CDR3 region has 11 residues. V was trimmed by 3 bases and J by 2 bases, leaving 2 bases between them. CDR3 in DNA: TGCGCCAGCAGCTCACAAGAGACCCAGTACTTC. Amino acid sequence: CASSSQETQYF.

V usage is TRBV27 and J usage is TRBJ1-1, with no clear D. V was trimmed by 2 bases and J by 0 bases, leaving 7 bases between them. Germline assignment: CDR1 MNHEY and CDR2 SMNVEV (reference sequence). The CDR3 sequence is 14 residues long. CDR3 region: CASSLGEVNTEAFF. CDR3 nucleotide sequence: TGTGCCAGCAGTTTAGGTGAGGTGAACACTGAAGCTTTCTTT.